One sample yielded the 11 T cell receptor beta chains listed below, sequenced in a study of regulatory T cells in long-lasting Graves disease. The TCR beta library used iRepertoire HTBI primers with Arm-PCR amplification of CDR3. TCRdb fed the multiplex PCR reads into MiXCR, producing one record per CDR3 protein. The sample contains hundreds of thousands of distinct CDR3 sequences, approximately 12% of which appear only once. Time point in this sample: newly diagnosed GD, antithyroid drugs for less than 3 months. The TCR library was made from RNA that had been extracted from PBMCs in TRIzol. This sample also appeared in a second study, on T cells in Graves' hyperthyroidism and ophthalmopathy.

The source was peripheral blood mononuclear cells (PBMCs), collected at new diagnosis, from a patient treated with antithyroid drugs. These TCRs come from a woman aged 30 to 39 with Graves disease.

This clonotype was counted many times. The V call is TRBV10-3, the J call TRBJ2-1; 8 nucleotides align to TRBD1. This CDR3 has 14 residues. With 4 bases clipped from V and 4 bases from J, the junction kept 3 bases outside the gene matches. Germline loops: CDR1 ENHRY, CDR2 SYGVKD. The DNA of the CDR3 is TGTGCCATCAGTGGACAGGGGCTATACAATGAGCAGTTCTTC. This sequence encodes CAISGQGLYNEQFF.

There are many counts of this clonotype. This chain joins TRBV11-2 and TRBJ2-1, with D perhaps being TRBD1 or TRBD2 (6 bases each). CDR3 size: 15 residues. Trimming pared 5 bases from V and 6 bases from J, leaving 17 bases between. Germline CDR1 SGHAT, CDR2 FQNNGV. The CDR3 loop is CASSLDPGGGNEQFF. In nucleotides, the CDR3 is TGTGCCAGCAGCCTCGACCCTGGAGGGGGCAATGAGCAGTTCTTC.

The table lists this clonotype with a few counts. The V gene is TRBV5-1, the J gene TRBJ2-3; 9 nucleotides match TRBD2. CDR1 and CDR2 (germline): SGHRS, YFSETQ. The CDR3 spans 21 residues. The V gene end was trimmed by 1 base and the J gene end by 0 bases; junction bases not matched to a gene: 18. CDR3: CASSLKAKGLAGMGSTDTQYF. The CDR3 nucleotides are TGCGCCAGCAGCTTGAAGGCCAAAGGGCTAGCGGGAATGGGAAGCACAGATACGCAGTATTTT.

There are many counts of this clonotype. The gene calls are TRBV5-1 and TRBJ1-3; D is unclear. Germline values: CDR1 SGHRS, CDR2 YFSETQ. Trimming left V 4 bases short and J 4 bases short, with 12 bases between. The CDR3 loop spans 14 amino acids. The CDR3 region has the DNA TGCGCCAGCAGCCCCTACCCCGTGGGAAACACCATATATTTT. This translates into CASSPYPVGNTIYF.

In its sample, this clonotype was seen many times. The chain has TRBV20-1 and TRBJ2-7; 9 nucleotides align to TRBD2. The CDR3 covers 14 residues. Trimming cost V 4 bases and J 4 bases; bases outside gene matches: 8. The germline gives CDR1 DFQATT, CDR2 SNEGSKA (reference sequence). The CDR3 nucleotides are TGCAGTGCTATGACTAGCGGCCAAGCATACGAGCAGTACTTC. Translating gives CSAMTSGQAYEQYF.

Worth noting for this clonotype: It is likely a read error, because the conserved phenylalanine at the end of the CDR3 is missing. The chain employs TRBV5-1 and TRBJ2-5; D is unresolved. CDR3 length: 15 residues. Germline CDR1 reads SGHRS; CDR2 reads YFSETQ. With 0 bases removed from V and 5 bases from J, the gap between germline ends came to 14 bases. The CDR3 spells CASSLDGSRSETQYS. As DNA, the CDR3 is TGCGCCAGCAGCTTGGATGGATCCCGGTCGGAGACCCAGTACTCC.

Comment on this clonotype: A much larger clone differs from this one at a single base, so this may be a read error. This chain uses TRBV18 with TRBJ2-1, with D perhaps matching TRBD2 (5 bases). The CDR3 loop spans 14 amino acids. Germline V gene data show CDR1 as KGHSH and CDR2 as LQKENI. The DNA of the CDR3 is TGTGCCGGCTCACCGAGGGCCATCGATAATGAGCAGTTCTTC. This translates into CAGSPRAIDNEQFF. Full variable domain (rest looked up from reference TRBV18 and TRBJ2-1): NAGVMQNPRHLVRRRGQEARLRCSPMKGHSHVYWYRQLPEEGLKFMVYLQKENIIDESGMPKERFSAEFPKEGPSILRIQQVVRGDSAAYFCAGSPRAIDNEQFFGPGTRLTVL.

This clonotype came up many times. The rearrangement uses TRBV7-6 and TRBJ2-5, with 7 bases identical to TRBD1. Trimming cost V 5 bases and J 0 bases; bases outside gene matches: 9. This CDR3 has 16 amino acids. Per germline, CDR1 SGHVS and CDR2 FNYEAQ. The CDR3 sequence: CASSGRGLANQETQYF. Here the CDR3 DNA reads TGTGCCAGCAGCGGAAGGGGGCTAGCAAACCAAGAGACCCAGTACTTC. Together with reference TRBV7-6 and TRBJ2-5, the CDR3 gives the full variable domain: GAGVSQSPRYKVTKRGQDVALRCDPISGHVSLYWYRQALGQGPEFLTYFNYEAQQDKSGLPNDRFSAERPEGSISTLTIQRTEQRDSAMYRCASSGRGLANQETQYFGPGTRLLVL.

This clonotype was detected only a few times. V is TRBV5-5 and J is TRBJ2-7; D perhaps matches TRBD1 (6 bases). With 4 bases removed from V and 4 bases from J, the gap between germline ends came to 12 bases. CDR1 and CDR2 from the germline V gene are SGHKS and YYEKEE (reference sequence). The CDR3 extends over 13 amino acids. Written as DNA, the CDR3 is TGTGCCAGCAGCCGGAAGGGGGTTTACGAGCAGTACTTC. Protein product: CASSRKGVYEQYF.

The rearrangement uses TRBV6-2 or TRBV6-3 and TRBJ2-7, with a weak D call TRBD1 (6 bases). Between the trimmed V and J ends, which lost 2 bases and 3 bases, there was a span of 14 bases. CDR3 length: 15 amino acids. Germline V CDR1 and CDR2: MNHEY, SVGEGT. The CDR3, as DNA: TGTGCCAGCAGTTACCAGGGGTTTGAATTCTACGAGCAGTACTTC. Encoded protein: CASSYQGFEFYEQYF.

The chain is built from TRBV10-3 and TRBJ1-5; 7 nucleotides line up with TRBD1. Losses at the gene ends were 7 bases for V and 0 bases for J; bases not matched to a gene: 18. The CDR3 runs to 19 residues. Germline V CDR1 and CDR2: ENHRY, SYGVKD. The CDR3 protein is CAITPSRGLPPYSNQPQHF. In DNA form, the CDR3 reads TGTGCCATCACTCCCTCGAGGGGGCTGCCTCCCTATAGCAATCAGCCCCAGCATTTT.